Below are 20 T cell receptor beta chains sequenced from a single sample in a study of blood T cell repertoires in COVID-19. Produced via immunoSEQ multiplex PCR; TCRdb's table is partial and in-frame only. The table has over 150,000 clones, 85% to 90% seen once. Sequenced material: PBMCs or T cells enriched from blood (not recorded which). These receptors all come from a man between 40 and 49 years old who had recovered from COVID-19.

This chain joins TRBV9 and TRBJ2-3; 8 bases align to TRBD2. CDR3 length: 16 amino acids. Germline CDR1 reads SGDLS; CDR2 reads YYNGEE. V shed 1 base and J 3 bases; nucleotides not matched to a gene: 7. DNA of the CDR3: TGTGCCAGCAGCGTATCAGCGGGAGTTTTTACAGATACGCAGTATTTT. The encoded protein is CASSVSAGVFTDTQYF.

V and J are TRBV7-9 and TRBJ1-1; TRBD1 matches 9 bases. J was trimmed by 1 base and V by 4 bases; bases with no gene match: 10. The CDR3 sequence is 17 residues long. The germline V gene has CDR1 SEHNR and CDR2 FQNEAQ (reference sequence). CDR3 nucleotides: TGTGCCAGCAGCTGGAGACGGGACAGGGACTCGAACACTGAAGCTTTCTTT. Encoded protein: CASSWRRDRDSNTEAFF.

The V gene is TRBV30, the J gene TRBJ1-2, with 8 bases fitting TRBD1. CDR1 is GTSNPN and CDR2 is SVGIG in the germline V gene (reference sequence). V trimming: 1 base; J trimming: 7 bases; junction bases outside the gene matches: 5. The CDR3 is made up of 13 amino acids. The CDR3 nucleotides are TGTGCCTGGAGTGAGGACAGGGATGGTGGCTACACCTTC. Translating gives CAWSEDRDGGYTF.

The chain combines TRBV7-8 with TRBJ1-2; D possibly corresponds to TRBD1 (5 bases). This CDR3 has 14 residues. The V end was cut by 1 base, the J end by 5 bases, with 11 bases between. Germline lookup yields CDR1 SGHVS and CDR2 FQNEAQ. CDR3 sequence reads: CASSLESREYGYTF. The CDR3 DNA sequence: TGTGCCAGCAGCTTAGAATCCAGGGAATATGGCTACACCTTC. Full variable domain (remainder filled in from reference TRBV7-8 and TRBJ1-2): GAGVSQSPRYKVAKRGQDVALRCDPISGHVSLFWYQQALGQGPEFLTYFQNEAQLDKSGLPSDRFFAERPEGSVSTLKIQRTQQEDSAVYLCASSLESREYGYTFGSGTRLTVV.

The chain combines TRBV27 with TRBJ1-2; D might be TRBD1 (6 bases). There are 16 residues in the CDR3. The V end lost 3 bases, the J end lost 0 bases, and 14 bases lay between the germline ends. In germline, CDR1 is MNHEY, CDR2 SMNVEV (reference sequence). DNA of the CDR3: TGTGCCAGCAGTTTGCGTGGCCAGGGGCCTAACTATGGCTACACCTTC. Residues: CASSLRGQGPNYGYTF.

This sequence joins TRBV9 and TRBJ1-2; no clear D gene. The CDR3 is 15 amino acids. CDR1 and CDR2 (germline): SGDLS, YYNGEE. Trimming shortened V by 4 bases and J by 5 bases, and 18 bases separated the two germline ends. This CDR3 is CASSIRQDPVYGYTF. DNA of the CDR3: TGTGCCAGCAGCATACGACAAGACCCCGTTTATGGCTACACCTTC.

The V call is TRBV7-9, the J call TRBJ1-3; D is perhaps TRBD1 (5 bases). CDR1 and CDR2 from the germline V gene are SEHNR and FQNEAQ (reference sequence). The CDR3 is 15 residues long. V dropped 1 base and J dropped 2 bases, with 9 bases sitting between them. CDR3 protein: CASSLGEGAGNTIYF. The CDR3 nucleotides are TGTGCCAGCAGCTTAGGAGAAGGGGCTGGAAACACCATATATTTT.

The rearrangement links TRBV11-2 to TRBJ2-2, with TRBD2 matching over 8 bases. The CDR3 sequence is 19 residues long. The V and J ends lost 5 bases and 5 bases, in that order; junction bases with no gene match: 19. Germline CDR1 reads SGHAT; CDR2 reads FQNNGV. CDR3 sequence (DNA): TGTGCCAGCAGCGACCGTTTTCAACTAGCGGTCTTGGGGACCGGGGAGCTGTTTTTT. The encoded protein is CASSDRFQLAVLGTGELFF.

The rearrangement uses TRBV13 and TRBJ2-2; tentative D call: TRBD2 (6 bases). V was shortened by 2 bases and J by 4 bases, with 14 bases between the two germline ends. This CDR3 comprises 16 residues. Germline assignment: CDR1 PRHDT and CDR2 FYEKMQ (reference sequence). CDR3 in DNA: TGTGCCAGCAGCTTAAACCCGGGAGAGAGCACCGGGGAGCTGTTTTTT. It is translated as CASSLNPGESTGELFF.

The rearrangement uses TRBV19 and TRBJ1-1; 10 nucleotides match TRBD1. The CDR3 extends over 12 amino acids. In germline, CDR1 is LNHDA, CDR2 SQIVND (reference sequence). With 9 bases clipped from V and 7 bases from J, the junction kept 5 bases outside the gene matches. The CDR3 protein is CASDRGRGEAFF. The CDR3 DNA follows: TGTGCCAGCGACAGGGGGCGCGGTGAAGCTTTCTTT.

The V call is TRBV7-9, the J call TRBJ1-1; D ambiguous. CDR3 size: 12 residues. CDR1 is SEHNR and CDR2 is FQNEAQ in the germline V gene (reference sequence). V was cut by 7 bases and J by 7 bases, with 13 bases left in between. For the CDR3, the DNA is TGTGCCAGCACCTCTCAGAAACATGAAGCTTTCTTT. Protein sequence: CASTSQKHEAFF. Full variable domain (missing parts from reference TRBV7-9 and TRBJ1-1): DTGVSQNPRHKITKRGQNVTFRCDPISEHNRLYWYRQTLGQGPEFLTYFQNEAQLEKSRLLSDRFSAERPKGSFSTLEIQRTEQGDSAMYLCASTSQKHEAFFGQGTRLTVV.

The rearrangement uses TRBV11-2 and TRBJ1-5, with D tentatively TRBD1 (5 bases). CDR3 length equals 15 residues. Germline V CDR1 and CDR2: SGHAT, FQNNGV. V lost 5 bases and J lost 3, with 14 bases in between. The CDR3 loop reads CASSPTGLDNQPQHF. The CDR3 DNA follows: TGTGCCAGCAGCCCGACGGGACTGGACAATCAGCCCCAGCATTTT.

The chain uses TRBV5-6 and TRBJ2-3; D is unresolved. Between the trimmed V and J ends, which lost 4 bases and 9 bases, there was a span of 12 bases. There are 12 residues in the CDR3. Germline loops: CDR1 SGHDT, CDR2 YYEEEE. The CDR3 sequence: CASSPGLLTQYF. The CDR3 DNA reads as TGTGCCAGCAGCCCGGGTCTCCTCACGCAGTATTTT.

The J gene is TRBJ1-1, the V gene TRBV30; no clear D gene. Germline CDR1 and CDR2: GTSNPN and SVGIG (reference sequence). The CDR3 totals 11 residues. Trimming removed 1 base at V and 7 bases at J, with 7 bases between. CDR3 DNA sequence: TGTGCCTGGAGTGGAGGGATTGAAGCTTTCTTT. It encodes CAWSGGIEAFF.

The chain uses TRBV3-1 (or the pseudogene TRBV3-2) and TRBJ2-7; D unresolved. Germline V gives CDR1 LGHDT, CDR2 YNNKEL (reference sequence). The CDR3 contains 15 residues. The ends were cut back, 4 bases at V and 2 bases at J, with 15 bases in the middle. DNA for the CDR3: TGTGCCAGCAGCCTAGGAACCACAGCAACCTACGAGCAGTACTTC. It translates to CASSLGTTATYEQYF.

The genes are TRBV6-5 and TRBJ1-2, with 9 bases aligning to TRBD1. Germline V gives CDR1 MNHEY, CDR2 SVGAGI. The junction had 8 bases not matched to a gene; V was cut back by 7 bases and J by 8 bases. The CDR3 has 13 residues. Written as DNA, the CDR3 is TGTGCCAGCATCGCGGGACAGGGATGGGGCTACACCTTC. It is translated as CASIAGQGWGYTF.

V and J are TRBV3-1 (or the pseudogene TRBV3-2) and TRBJ1-1; D is possibly TRBD1 (5 bases). CDR1 is LGHDT, CDR2 YNNKEL, per germline (reference sequence). V lost 0 bases and J lost 6, with 14 bases in between. This CDR3 spans 15 amino acids. The CDR3 sequence is CASSQEPGVGAEAFF. CDR3 DNA: TGTGCCAGCAGCCAAGAGCCGGGAGTGGGGGCTGAAGCTTTCTTT.

CDR3 sequence (DNA): TGTGCCAGCAGTCCCGTCGGGTTCTCCGGCTACACCTTC. Residues: CASSPVGFSGYTF. The V gene is TRBV6-5, the J gene TRBJ1-2; D is uncertain. Germline-derived CDR1 and CDR2 are MNHEY and SVGAGI. V was trimmed by 5 bases and J by 8 bases, leaving 15 bases between them. CDR3 length: 13 amino acids.

J is TRBJ1-2 and V is TRBV24-1, with D possibly TRBD1 on 6 matching bases. The CDR3 loop spans 16 amino acids. In germline, CDR1 is KGHDR, CDR2 SFDVKD. Trimming shortened V by 1 base and J by 4 bases, and 15 bases separated the two germline ends. DNA for the CDR3: TGTGCCACCAGTGATTTAATCGAGGGGGGGATCTATGGCTACACCTTC. Its protein product is CATSDLIEGGIYGYTF.

The CDR3 DNA reads TGTGCCAGCAGCTTGGGACAGATAAATGAAAAACTGTTTTTT. Protein sequence: CASSLGQINEKLFF. This sequence joins TRBV28 and TRBJ1-4, with 7 bases aligning to TRBD1. The junction had 6 bases not matched to a gene; V was cut back by 6 bases and J by 5 bases. CDR3 length: 14 residues. From germline, CDR1 is MDHEN and CDR2 SYDVKM.